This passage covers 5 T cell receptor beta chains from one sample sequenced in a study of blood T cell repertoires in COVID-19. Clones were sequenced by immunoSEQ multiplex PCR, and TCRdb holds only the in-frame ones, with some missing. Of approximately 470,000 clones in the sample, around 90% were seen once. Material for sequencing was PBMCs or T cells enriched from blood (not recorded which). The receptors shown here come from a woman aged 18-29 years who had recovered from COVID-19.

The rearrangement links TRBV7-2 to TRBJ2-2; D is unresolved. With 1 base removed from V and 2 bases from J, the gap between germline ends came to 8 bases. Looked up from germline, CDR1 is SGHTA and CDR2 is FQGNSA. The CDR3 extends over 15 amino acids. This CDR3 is CASSLVRSNTGELFF. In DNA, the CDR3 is TGTGCCAGCAGCTTAGTGCGGTCCAACACCGGGGAGCTGTTTTTT.

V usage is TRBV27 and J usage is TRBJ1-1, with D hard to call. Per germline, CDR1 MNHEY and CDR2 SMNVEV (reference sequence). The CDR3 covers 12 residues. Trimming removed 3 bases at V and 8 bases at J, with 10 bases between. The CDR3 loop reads CASSFPGREAFF. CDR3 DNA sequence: TGTGCCAGCAGTTTCCCGGGGAGGGAAGCTTTCTTT.

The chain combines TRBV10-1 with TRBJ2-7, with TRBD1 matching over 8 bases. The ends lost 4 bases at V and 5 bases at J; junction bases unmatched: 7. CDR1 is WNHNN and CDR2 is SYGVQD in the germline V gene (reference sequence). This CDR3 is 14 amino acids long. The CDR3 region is CASSADRGRHEQYF. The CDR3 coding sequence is TGCGCCAGCAGTGCCGACAGGGGTCGCCACGAGCAGTACTTC.

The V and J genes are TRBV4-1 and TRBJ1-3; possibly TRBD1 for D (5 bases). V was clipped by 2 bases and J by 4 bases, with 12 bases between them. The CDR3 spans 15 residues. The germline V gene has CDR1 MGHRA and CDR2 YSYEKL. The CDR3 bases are TGCGCCAGCAGCCAACCCAGGGTCTCGGGAAACACCATATATTTT. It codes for CASSQPRVSGNTIYF.

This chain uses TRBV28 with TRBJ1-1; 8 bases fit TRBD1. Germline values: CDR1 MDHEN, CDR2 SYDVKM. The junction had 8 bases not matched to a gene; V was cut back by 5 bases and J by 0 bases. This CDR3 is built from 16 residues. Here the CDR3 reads CASSPPTGVMNTEAFF. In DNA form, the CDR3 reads TGTGCCAGCAGTCCCCCGACAGGGGTCATGAACACTGAAGCTTTCTTT.